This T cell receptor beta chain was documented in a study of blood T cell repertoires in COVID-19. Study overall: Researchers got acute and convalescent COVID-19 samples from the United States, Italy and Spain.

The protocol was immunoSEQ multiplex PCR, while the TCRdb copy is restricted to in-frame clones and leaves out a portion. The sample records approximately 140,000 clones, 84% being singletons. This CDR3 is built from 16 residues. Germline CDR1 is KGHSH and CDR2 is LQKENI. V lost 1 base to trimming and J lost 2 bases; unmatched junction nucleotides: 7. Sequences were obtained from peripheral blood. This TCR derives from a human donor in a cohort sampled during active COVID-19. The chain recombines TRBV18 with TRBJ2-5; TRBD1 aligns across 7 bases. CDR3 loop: CASSPLRTGQQETQYF. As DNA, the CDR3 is TGTGCCAGCTCACCACTGCGGACAGGTCAGCAAGAGACCCAGTACTTC.